One and the same sample provided the 27 T cell receptor beta chains below, sequenced in a study of blood T cells in healthy people across ages (dated by TCRdb to between 2014 and 2017). The library was built by means of 5' RACE. These reads were obtained on an Illumina HiSeq 2500. The second PCR ran for about 6 to 11 cycles and used a J-beta primer mix along with a sample-barcoded 5' primer. TCRdb itself trimmed the public reads at Q25 with fastp, ran MiXCR and retained productive beta chains. Entries are consolidated by CDR3 protein sequence, retaining the most common genes and DNA. For this sample there are hundreds of thousands of distinct CDR3 sequences; around 41% appear just once. The ten largest clonotypes hold about 32% of the sample. The specimen was blood. The receptors come from an elderly man in good health.

This clonotype was recorded at least ten times. The chain recombines TRBV29-1 with TRBJ2-3; 8 bases line up with TRBD2. The CDR3 covers 19 residues. Trimming took 1 base from V and 2 from J; bases not matched to a gene: 17. CDR1 SQVTM and CDR2 ANQGSEA come from the germline V gene. CDR3 DNA sequence: TGCAGCGTTGAAGTTCGGGAGGTGAAGCGGGAGTCAGCCACAGATACGCAGTATTTT. Translating it yields CSVEVREVKRESATDTQYF.

The table lists this clonotype with a few counts. This rearrangement joins TRBV29-1 to TRBJ1-5; D uncertain. CDR3 length: 14 amino acids. The ends were cut back, 7 bases at V and 2 bases at J, with 15 bases in the middle. CDR1 is SQVTM, CDR2 ANQGSEA, per germline. The CDR3 here is CSAREGYGNQPQHF. DNA of the CDR3: TGCAGCGCACGTGAGGGATACGGCAATCAGCCCCAGCATTTT.

The chain is built from TRBV29-1 and TRBJ2-7, with D unclear. V was trimmed by 5 bases and J by 0 bases, leaving 14 bases between them. The germline V gene has CDR1 SQVTM and CDR2 ANQGSEA. The CDR3 length is 14 residues. CDR3 protein: CSVLNPVSSYEQYF. CDR3 nucleotides: TGCAGCGTTCTAAACCCGGTGAGCTCCTACGAGCAGTACTTC.

V is TRBV7-2 and J is TRBJ1-5, with 9 positions matching TRBD1. The CDR3 runs 16 residues. Germline CDR1 and CDR2: SGHTA and FQGNSA. V lost 2 bases, J lost 5 bases, and 7 bases stayed unmatched. The CDR3 nucleotides are TGTGCCAGCAGCTTAATAGCTGGACAGGGGTATCAGCCCCAGCATTTT. Residues: CASSLIAGQGYQPQHF.

This clonotype is a singleton in its sample. This chain links TRBV5-1 with TRBJ2-1, with D perhaps TRBD2 (7 bases). The V gene lost 2 bases and the J gene lost 4 bases, with 16 bases spanning the gap. This CDR3 has 16 amino acids. CDR1 and CDR2 from the germline V gene are SGHRS and YFSETQ. CDR3 bases: TGCGCCAGCAGCTTCGAGGGGGGGCCACCTTACAATGAGCAGTTCTTC. It encodes CASSFEGGPPYNEQFF.

This sequence joins TRBV6-6 and TRBJ1-5, with D possibly being TRBD1 (5 bases). Germline CDR1 and CDR2: MNHNY and SVGAGI (reference sequence). V dropped 5 bases and J dropped 4 bases, with 15 bases sitting between them. The CDR3 consists of 15 residues. CDR3 in amino acids: CASSDVGASNQPQHF. CDR3 DNA sequence: TGTGCCAGCAGTGACGTAGGGGCTAGTAATCAGCCCCAGCATTTT.

V gene TRBV9 combines with J gene TRBJ2-2, with 7 bases aligning to TRBD2. This CDR3 contains 15 residues. Germline CDR1 reads SGDLS; CDR2 reads YYNGEE. The junction had 3 bases not matched to a gene; V was cut back by 4 bases and J by 0 bases. Written as DNA, the CDR3 is TGTGCCAGCAGCCCCCGGGGGGCGAACACCGGGGAGCTGTTTTTT. Translation gives CASSPRGANTGELFF.

For this clonotype: At one end the junction does not follow the germline gene, possibly because of a read error. The gene calls are TRBV6-2 or TRBV6-3 and TRBJ2-5, with D possibly being TRBD2 (6 bases). CDR1 MNHEY and CDR2 SVGEGT come from the germline V gene. The CDR3 extends over 15 amino acids. CDR3 in DNA: TGTGCCAGCACTTACTCGTACGGGAGTGACGAGACCCAGTACTTC. It translates to CASTYSYGSDETQYF.

DNA for the CDR3: TGTGCCAGCAGGACAGGGGTATGGAATGAAAAACTGTTTTTT. Amino acid sequence: CASRTGVWNEKLFF. The chain employs TRBV6-5 and TRBJ1-4; 8 bases line up with TRBD1. The CDR3 has 14 amino acids. In germline, CDR1 is MNHEY, CDR2 SVGAGI. Unmatched junction bases numbered 5, after V lost 6 bases and J lost 5 bases.

This sequence joins TRBV5-1 and TRBJ2-1, with TRBD2 matching over 9 bases. Germline V lookup: CDR1 SGHRS, CDR2 YFSETQ. The CDR3 contains 17 residues. V lost 4 bases and J lost 5; bases outside the gene matches: 13. CDR3 residues: CASSPDHSGGLHNEQFF. In DNA form, the CDR3 reads TGCGCCAGCAGCCCGGACCATAGCGGGGGCCTCCACAATGAGCAGTTCTTC.

The rearrangement joins TRBV18 to TRBJ2-5, with TRBD2 as a possible D gene (6 bases). Germline V lookup: CDR1 KGHSH, CDR2 LQKENI. The CDR3 sequence is 13 residues long. Trimming left V 5 bases short and J 5 bases short, with 12 bases between. In nucleotides, the CDR3 is TGTGCCAGCTCAAGGGACTCGTTGGAGACCCAGTACTTC. Its protein product is CASSRDSLETQYF.

V and J are TRBV15 and TRBJ2-1; 7 positions agree with TRBD1. Trimming at V came to 0 bases and at J to 2 bases, leaving 4 bases not matched to a gene. Germline-derived CDR1 and CDR2 are LNHNV and YYDKDF (reference sequence). The CDR3 runs to 16 residues. Here the CDR3 DNA reads TGTGCCACCAGCAGAGATCCCGGGACAGCCTACAATGAGCAGTTCTTC. It codes for CATSRDPGTAYNEQFF.

This chain uses TRBV5-1 with TRBJ2-1; a weak D match, TRBD1 (6 bases). Germline V lookup: CDR1 SGHRS, CDR2 YFSETQ. V was shortened by 2 bases and J by 5 bases, with 14 bases between the two germline ends. This CDR3 is built from 15 residues. The CDR3 spells CASSFTSGQNNEQFF. The CDR3, as DNA: TGCGCCAGCAGCTTCACGTCCGGACAGAACAATGAGCAGTTCTTC.

The chain employs TRBV24-1 and TRBJ2-3; no firm D call. This CDR3 spans 13 amino acids. The V end was cut by 3 bases, the J end by 6 bases, with 9 bases between. CDR1 and CDR2 (germline): KGHDR, SFDVKD. The CDR3 spells CATSDQGRDTQYF. The DNA of the CDR3 is TGTGCCACCAGTGATCAAGGACGTGATACGCAGTATTTT.

J is TRBJ2-3 and V is TRBV29-1, with D possibly matching TRBD2 (6 bases). The germline CDR1 and CDR2 sequences are SQVTM and ANQGSEA. V lost 5 bases to trimming and J lost 4 bases, with 13 bases between them. The CDR3 spans 13 residues. The CDR3 DNA follows: TGCAGCGTTAGACCCGCTAGCGCAGATACGCAGTATTTT. Translating gives CSVRPASADTQYF.

This clonotype was recorded a few times. The chain employs TRBV29-1 and TRBJ2-7; 9 positions agree with TRBD1. CDR1 and CDR2 (germline): SQVTM, ANQGSEA. The CDR3 has 11 residues. The trim removed 5 bases at V and 6 bases at J, leaving 2 bases unmatched. This CDR3 reads CSVMGQGEQYF. In DNA, the CDR3 is TGCAGCGTTATGGGACAGGGCGAGCAGTACTTC.

This clonotype showed up just a few times. V is TRBV15 and J is TRBJ2-4; the D gene is possibly TRBD1 (7 bases). V dropped 0 bases and J dropped 7 bases, with 13 bases sitting between them. The germline V gene encodes CDR1 LNHNV and CDR2 YYDKDF (reference sequence). CDR3 size: 15 residues. The CDR3 reads CATSRDGGTVNIQYF. The CDR3 region has the DNA TGTGCCACCAGCAGAGATGGCGGGACAGTCAACATTCAGTACTTC. The full variable domain, completed using reference TRBV15 and TRBJ2-4, is DAMVIQNPRYQVTQFGKPVTLSCSQTLNHNVMYWYQQKSSQAPKLLFHYYDKDFNNEADTPDNFQSRRPNTSFCFLDIRSPGLGDTAMYLCATSRDGGTVNIQYFGAGTRLSVL.

The chain uses TRBV6-5 and TRBJ1-2; possible D gene TRBD1, 5 bases. Trimming stripped 6 bases from V and 4 bases from J, with 15 bases between. From germline, CDR1 is MNHEY and CDR2 SVGAGI. The CDR3 runs 14 residues. The CDR3 loop is CASRFGTEIYGYTF. The CDR3 DNA reads TGTGCCAGCAGATTCGGGACCGAAATCTATGGCTACACCTTC.

CDR3 nucleotide sequence: TGTGCCATCAGTGAGTCTCCGACAGGGGTTGCCGAGCAGTACTTC. It translates to CAISESPTGVAEQYF. The rearrangement links TRBV10-3 to TRBJ2-7; TRBD1 aligns across 8 bases. Germline CDR1 reads ENHRY; CDR2 reads SYGVKD. The V segment lost 0 bases and the J segment 6 bases; nucleotides outside the gene matches: 7. This CDR3 spans 15 amino acids.

Many counts were recorded for this clonotype. V and J are TRBV29-1 and TRBJ2-1; weak D call: TRBD1 (5 bases). There are 15 residues in the CDR3. CDR1 and CDR2 from the germline V gene are SQVTM and ANQGSEA. Trimming pared 7 bases from V and 6 bases from J, leaving 22 bases between. CDR3 in amino acids: CSAAPLERTGNEQFF. DNA for the CDR3: TGCAGCGCCGCTCCGTTAGAGAGAACAGGCAATGAGCAGTTCTTC.

V is TRBV20-1 and J is TRBJ2-3; 7 bases are shared with TRBD2. The V gene's germline CDR1 is DFQATT and CDR2 SNEGSKA (reference sequence). This CDR3 is built from 14 residues. J gave up 6 bases and V 3 bases, and 9 bases lay outside the gene matches. CDR3 protein: CSASQLAVGDTQYF. CDR3 coding DNA: TGCAGTGCTAGCCAGCTAGCGGTAGGGGATACGCAGTATTTT.

This clonotype was recorded at least ten times. V gene TRBV27 combines with J gene TRBJ2-5, with TRBD2 identical over 8 bases. J was trimmed by 5 bases and V by 0 bases; bases with no gene match: 11. CDR1 is MNHEY and CDR2 is SMNVEV in the germline V gene (reference sequence). CDR3 length: 17 amino acids. CDR3 in DNA: TGTGCCAGCAGTTTATCGTTCGTGACTAGCGTCGGGGAGACCCAGTACTTC. It specifies CASSLSFVTSVGETQYF.

V and J are TRBV7-2 and TRBJ1-1; D is unclear. Trimming pared 2 bases from V and 5 bases from J, leaving 9 bases between. Germline lookup yields CDR1 SGHTA and CDR2 FQGNSA. The length of the CDR3 is 13 residues. CDR3 DNA: TGTGCCAGCAGCTTATCGGCAGTAACTGAAGCTTTCTTT. This gives the protein CASSLSAVTEAFF.

The chain is built from TRBV7-2 and TRBJ2-5, with TRBD1 matching over 10 bases. This CDR3 contains 14 residues. The germline gives CDR1 SGHTA, CDR2 FQGNSA. Trimming removed 3 bases from V and 11 bases from J; junction bases left unmatched: 9. CDR3 residues: CASSFPTGGNEQYF. The CDR3 DNA follows: TGTGCCAGCAGCTTCCCGACAGGGGGCAATGAGCAGTACTTC.

The chain is built from TRBV29-1 and TRBJ2-1; 7 nucleotides agree with TRBD1. The CDR3 loop spans 11 amino acids. Germline CDR1 is SQVTM and CDR2 is ANQGSEA. The J segment lost 6 bases and the V segment lost 4 bases, leaving 0 bases of the junction unmatched. As DNA, the CDR3 is TGCAGCGTTGGACAGGGCAATGAGCAGTTCTTC. It yields the protein CSVGQGNEQFF.

Many counts were recorded for this clonotype. The junction differs from germline at one of its ends, possibly a read error. The chain links TRBV3-1 to TRBJ2-5; D gene unclear. The CDR3 consists of 10 residues. Germline V gene data show CDR1 as LGHDT and CDR2 as YNNKEL (reference sequence). The CDR3 loop reads CASSQGTQYF. The CDR3 bases are TGTGCCAGCAGCCAAGGGACCCAGTACTTC.

This clonotype turned up a few times. This chain joins TRBV11-3 and TRBJ2-3; no clear D gene. V gave up 4 bases and J gave up 5 bases, with 16 bases separating them. The CDR3 extends over 15 amino acids. Germline-derived CDR1 and CDR2 are SGHNT and YENEEA. CDR3 residues: CASSSRARAGDTQYF. Written as DNA, the CDR3 is TGTGCCAGCAGCTCTCGGGCCAGAGCAGGAGATACGCAGTATTTT.